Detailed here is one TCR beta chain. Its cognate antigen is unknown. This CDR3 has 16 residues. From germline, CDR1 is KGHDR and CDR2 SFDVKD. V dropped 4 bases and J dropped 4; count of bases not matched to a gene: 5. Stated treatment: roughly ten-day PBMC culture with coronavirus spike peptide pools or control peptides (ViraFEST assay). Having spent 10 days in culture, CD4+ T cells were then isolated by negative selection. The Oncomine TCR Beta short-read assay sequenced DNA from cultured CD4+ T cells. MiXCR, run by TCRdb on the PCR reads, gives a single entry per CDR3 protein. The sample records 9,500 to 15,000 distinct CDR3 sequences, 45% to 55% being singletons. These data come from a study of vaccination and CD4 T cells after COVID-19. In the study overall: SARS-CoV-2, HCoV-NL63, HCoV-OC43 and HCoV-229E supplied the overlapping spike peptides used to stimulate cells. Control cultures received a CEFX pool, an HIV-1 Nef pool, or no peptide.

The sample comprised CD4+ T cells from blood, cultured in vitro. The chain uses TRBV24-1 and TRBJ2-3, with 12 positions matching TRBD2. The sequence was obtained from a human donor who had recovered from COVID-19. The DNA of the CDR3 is TGTGCCACCAGTGACCGAACTAGCGGGGGGTCAGATACGCAGTATTTT. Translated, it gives CATSDRTSGGSDTQYF.